Listed here are 31 T cell receptor beta chains from one sample, sequenced in a study of T cell responses to AZD1222 COVID-19 vaccine. Measured with immunoSEQ multiplex PCR; TCRdb has only the in-frame clones, and not every one. The profile shows some 140,000 clones, roughly nine tenths of them singletons. The specimen comprised peripheral blood, sampled on day 0 of AZD1222 vaccination. The receptors originated from an adult in good health.

The V and J genes are TRBV6-1 and TRBJ2-7, with D unclear. The CDR3 has 14 residues. The V end was cut by 2 bases, the J end by 1 base, with 9 bases between. Germline assignment: CDR1 MNHNS and CDR2 SASEGT. CDR3 nucleotide sequence: TGTGCCAGCAGTGAAAGAGGATTATCCTACGAGCAGTACTTC. Translating gives CASSERGLSYEQYF.

This clone came up once. This chain links TRBV13 with TRBJ2-4; 10 nucleotides agree with TRBD1. Germline CDR1 and CDR2: PRHDT and FYEKMQ (reference sequence). Losses at the gene ends were 5 bases for V and 5 bases for J; bases not matched to a gene: 3. CDR3 length: 14 amino acids. The CDR3 loop is CASSTGTGENIQYF. The CDR3 DNA is TGTGCCAGCAGCACGGGGACAGGGGAAAACATTCAGTACTTC.

The J gene is TRBJ2-1, the V gene TRBV18, with TRBD2 as a possible D gene (7 bases). V shed 6 bases and J shed 10 bases, with 19 bases lying between them. CDR1 and CDR2 from the germline V gene are KGHSH and LQKENI. The CDR3 consists of 14 residues. The CDR3 loop reads CASSARGGDMEQFF. The CDR3, as DNA: TGTGCCAGCTCCGCCCGGGGAGGGGACATGGAGCAGTTCTTC.

The chain couples TRBV15 to TRBJ2-2, with D perhaps matching TRBD2 (6 bases). Trimming shortened V by 0 bases and J by 3 bases, and 17 bases separated the two germline ends. This CDR3 comprises 18 residues. Germline-derived CDR1 and CDR2 are LNHNV and YYDKDF (reference sequence). DNA of the CDR3: TGTGCCACCAGCAGAGAACTCGGGGGTGTGATGGACACCGGGGAGCTGTTTTTT. Translated: CATSRELGGVMDTGELFF. The whole variable domain, filled in from reference TRBV15 and TRBJ2-2, reads DAMVIQNPRYQVTQFGKPVTLSCSQTLNHNVMYWYQQKSSQAPKLLFHYYDKDFNNEADTPDNFQSRRPNTSFCFLDIRSPGLGDTAMYLCATSRELGGVMDTGELFFGEGSRLTVL.

The chain joins TRBV6-5 to TRBJ1-6; D gene ambiguous. V lost 5 bases and J 6 bases, leaving 14 bases between the germline ends. Per the germline V gene, CDR1 is MNHEY and CDR2 is SVGAGI. This CDR3 is built from 15 residues. The CDR3 DNA reads TGTGCCAGCAGTCTTACACTGGGTCGTAATTCACCCCTCCACTTT. The encoded protein is CASSLTLGRNSPLHF.

The chain uses TRBV15 and TRBJ1-4; D not resolved. The length of the CDR3 is 15 residues. V was pared by 1 base and J by 7 bases, with 13 bases between. Germline V gene data show CDR1 as LNHNV and CDR2 as YYDKDF (reference sequence). CDR3 amino acids: CATSRAPGSSEKLFF. CDR3 in DNA: TGTGCCACCAGCAGAGCACCGGGTTCGAGTGAAAAACTGTTTTTT. Complete variable domain (other parts from reference TRBV15 and TRBJ1-4): DAMVIQNPRYQVTQFGKPVTLSCSQTLNHNVMYWYQQKSSQAPKLLFHYYDKDFNNEADTPDNFQSRRPNTSFCFLDIRSPGLGDTAMYLCATSRAPGSSEKLFFGSGTQLSVL.

As for this clone: One end of the junction varies from germline; a read error may be responsible. The chain recombines TRBV20-1 with TRBJ1-2, with unresolved D. The germline V gene has CDR1 DFQATT and CDR2 SNEGSKA (reference sequence). CDR3 length: 9 amino acids. The CDR3 nucleotides read TGCAGTGCTAAATATGGCTACACCTTC. The encoded protein is CSAKYGYTF.

This sequence joins TRBV13 and TRBJ2-3, with TRBD1 as a possible D gene (6 bases). The CDR3 length is 14 residues. The V and J ends lost 3 bases and 0 bases respectively, with 7 bases between them. Germline V gene sequence: CDR1 PRHDT, CDR2 FYEKMQ (reference sequence). The CDR3 loop is CASSFDRSTDTQYF. CDR3 DNA: TGTGCCAGCAGCTTCGACAGGAGCACAGATACGCAGTATTTT. Full variable domain (outside the CDR3, taken from reference TRBV13 and TRBJ2-3): AAGVIQSPRHLIKEKRETATLKCYPIPRHDTVYWYQQGPGQDPQFLISFYEKMQSDKGSIPDRFSAQQFSDYHSELNMSSLELGDSALYFCASSFDRSTDTQYFGPGTRLTVL.

V and J are TRBV14 and TRBJ2-7, with D unclear. V was clipped by 1 base and J by 7 bases, with 5 bases between them. Per germline, CDR1 SGHDN and CDR2 FVKESK. This CDR3 contains 11 residues. Here the CDR3 DNA reads TGTGCCAGCAGCCAAGTGCGGGAGCAGTACTTC. It yields the protein CASSQVREQYF.

This sequence joins TRBV5-1 and TRBJ1-2; 9 positions match TRBD1. The CDR3 runs to 15 residues. Unmatched junction bases numbered 10, after V lost 4 bases and J lost 6 bases. Germline V gene sequence: CDR1 SGHRS, CDR2 YFSETQ. In DNA form, the CDR3 reads TGCGCCAGCAGCGGGGGACAGGGATTCGTCGATGGCTACACCTTC. Protein sequence: CASSGGQGFVDGYTF.

V and J are TRBV6-1 and TRBJ1-4; 9 nucleotides line up with TRBD1. Germline loops: CDR1 MNHNS, CDR2 SASEGT. V trimming: 3 bases; J trimming: 7 bases; junction bases outside the gene matches: 9. There are 16 residues in the CDR3. CDR3 sequence: CASSDRWTGEGEKLFF. The DNA of the CDR3 is TGTGCCAGCAGTGACCGTTGGACAGGGGAAGGTGAAAAACTGTTTTTT.

The V call is TRBV7-2, the J call TRBJ2-4; 7 bases match TRBD1. Trimming at V came to 5 bases and at J to 4 bases, leaving 5 bases not matched to a gene. The CDR3 sequence is 14 residues long. Looked up from germline, CDR1 is SGHTA and CDR2 is FQGNSA. In DNA, the CDR3 is TGTGCCAGCAGCCCCGGGACAGTAAAAAACATTCAGTACTTC. This translates into CASSPGTVKNIQYF.

The J gene is TRBJ1-1, the V gene TRBV7-9; D uncertain. Germline assignment: CDR1 SEHNR and CDR2 FQNEAQ (reference sequence). Trimming took 7 bases from V and 1 from J, leaving 13 bases between them. This CDR3 contains 14 residues. CDR3 sequence (DNA): TGTGCCAGCAACCCGGCAGGCCAGAACACTGAAGCTTTCTTT. It yields the protein CASNPAGQNTEAFF. The full variable domain, rest sourced from reference TRBV7-9 and TRBJ1-1, is DTGVSQNPRHKITKRGQNVTFRCDPISEHNRLYWYRQTLGQGPEFLTYFQNEAQLEKSRLLSDRFSAERPKGSFSTLEIQRTEQGDSAMYLCASNPAGQNTEAFFGQGTRLTVV.

V gene TRBV27 combines with J gene TRBJ2-7, with 7 bases that match TRBD1. V shed 5 bases, J shed 2 bases, and the junction held 6 bases outside the gene matches. CDR1 is MNHEY, CDR2 SMNVEV, per germline (reference sequence). The CDR3 runs to 14 residues. CDR3 coding DNA: TGTGCCAGCAGTCTTCGGGACAGTACCTACGAGCAGTACTTC. This sequence encodes CASSLRDSTYEQYF.

The chain combines TRBV7-3 with TRBJ2-1; D is undetermined. The V gene lost 2 bases and the J gene lost 7 bases, with 9 bases spanning the gap. The CDR3 is made up of 13 amino acids. Per the germline V gene, CDR1 is SGHTA and CDR2 is FQGTGA. CDR3 coding DNA: TGTGCCAGCAGCTTAGGCCTCCATAATGAGCAGTTCTTC. Translation: CASSLGLHNEQFF.

V and J are TRBV28 and TRBJ2-5; tentative D call: TRBD1 (6 bases). V was pared by 5 bases and J by 5 bases, with 15 bases between. CDR3 size: 14 residues. The V gene's germline CDR1 is MDHEN and CDR2 SYDVKM. Here the CDR3 reads CASSTFRGGETQYF. The CDR3 coding sequence is TGTGCCAGCAGTACGTTCAGGGGTGGGGAGACCCAGTACTTC.

The chain links TRBV27 to TRBJ1-1, with D uncertain. This CDR3 comprises 16 residues. Germline lookup yields CDR1 MNHEY and CDR2 SMNVEV (reference sequence). Deletions cut 3 bases from V and 1 base from J, with 15 bases between. The CDR3 nucleotides read TGTGCCAGCAGTTTTGAATGGATCGGAGGGAACACTGAAGCTTTCTTT. Residues: CASSFEWIGGNTEAFF.

This chain links TRBV7-9 with TRBJ2-3; 8 bases map to TRBD1. The CDR3 contains 18 residues. The germline CDR1 and CDR2 sequences are SEHNR and FQNEAQ (reference sequence). J was trimmed by 3 bases and V by 5 bases; bases with no gene match: 16. CDR3 sequence (DNA): TGTGCCAGCAGCCCTAATATGCAGGGGGCGGGATTAACAGATACGCAGTATTTT. Its protein is CASSPNMQGAGLTDTQYF.

A single count supports this clone. The chain joins TRBV28 to TRBJ1-5, with unresolved D. V gave up 5 bases and J gave up 2 bases, with 10 bases separating them. The CDR3 is made up of 14 amino acids. The germline V gene has CDR1 MDHEN and CDR2 SYDVKM. This CDR3 reads CASSLPPGNQPQHF. CDR3 sequence (DNA): TGTGCCAGCAGTCTCCCTCCCGGCAATCAGCCCCAGCATTTT.

The gene calls are TRBV6-2 or TRBV6-3 and TRBJ1-6; D is perhaps TRBD1 (6 bases). The CDR3 extends over 19 amino acids. V was clipped by 3 bases and J by 6 bases, with 24 bases between them. Germline-derived CDR1 and CDR2 are MNHEY and SVGEGT. CDR3 amino acids: CASSYYPETGTRTNSPLHF. The CDR3 coding sequence is TGTGCCAGCAGTTATTACCCTGAGACCGGGACAAGGACTAATTCACCCCTCCACTTT.

V and J are TRBV3-1 (or the pseudogene TRBV3-2) and TRBJ1-5; D perhaps matches TRBD1 (5 bases). Germline V gene lookup returns CDR1 LGHDT and CDR2 YNNKEL (reference sequence). V lost 4 bases and J lost 6, with 10 bases in between. The CDR3 covers 13 residues. As DNA, the CDR3 is TGTGCCAGCAGCCGGGACCCGGGTCAGCCCCAGCATTTT. Protein product: CASSRDPGQPQHF.

The J gene is TRBJ2-2, the V gene TRBV9, with 9 bases identical to TRBD1. Germline trimming cut 3 bases from V and 8 bases from J; bases unmatched to any gene: 5. This CDR3 has 14 amino acids. The germline V gene has CDR1 SGDLS and CDR2 YYNGEE. In DNA form, the CDR3 reads TGTGCCAGCAGCGAGGGGACAGGGTCTGGGGAGCTGTTTTTT. The encoded protein is CASSEGTGSGELFF.

V gene TRBV7-2 combines with J gene TRBJ2-5, with D uncertain. CDR1 and CDR2 from the germline V gene are SGHTA and FQGNSA. V was pared by 6 bases and J by 6 bases, with 8 bases between. This CDR3 has 11 amino acids. CDR3 nucleotide sequence: TGTGCCAGCAGTCGAGAGAAGACCCAGTACTTC. Residues: CASSREKTQYF. Drawing the rest from reference TRBV7-2 and TRBJ2-5, the complete variable domain is GAGVSQSPSNKVTEKGKDVELRCDPISGHTALYWYRQSLGQGLEFLIYFQGNSAPDKSGLPSDRFSAERTGGSVSTLTIQRTQQEDSAVYLCASSREKTQYFGPGTRLLVL.

The chain recombines TRBV7-2 with TRBJ2-1; 8 bases match TRBD2. Germline values: CDR1 SGHTA, CDR2 FQGNSA. The trim removed 5 bases at V and 2 bases at J, leaving 8 bases unmatched. The CDR3 is 16 residues long. This chain's CDR3 is CASSPSLAVAYNEQFF. As DNA, the CDR3 is TGTGCCAGCAGCCCCTCACTAGCGGTGGCCTACAATGAGCAGTTCTTC.

The V and J genes are TRBV7-2 and TRBJ2-7, with TRBD1 matching over 9 bases. Per the germline V gene, CDR1 is SGHTA and CDR2 is FQGNSA. CDR3 size: 18 residues. V lost 2 bases and J lost 2; bases outside the gene matches: 13. The CDR3 sequence is CASSLPKGGRTGAYEQYF. The CDR3 coding sequence is TGTGCCAGCAGCTTACCAAAAGGAGGGCGGACAGGGGCCTACGAGCAGTACTTC.

This clone was recorded once. The chain joins TRBV7-9 to TRBJ1-2, with TRBD1 matching 9 bases. Trimming removed 5 bases from V and 6 bases from J; junction bases left unmatched: 10. CDR1 and CDR2 from the germline V gene are SEHNR and FQNEAQ (reference sequence). CDR3 length: 15 residues. CDR3 amino acids: CASSPTTGGFDGYTF. The CDR3 region has the DNA TGTGCCAGCAGCCCAACGACAGGGGGGTTCGATGGCTACACCTTC.

This clone has a single count. V usage is TRBV6-5 and J usage is TRBJ1-5; possibly TRBD1 for D (5 bases). Trimming stripped 6 bases from V and 5 bases from J, with 11 bases between. CDR3 length: 13 amino acids. Per germline, CDR1 MNHEY and CDR2 SVGAGI. The CDR3 loop is CASSSNRYQPQHF. The CDR3 coding sequence is TGTGCCAGCAGCTCCAACAGGTATCAGCCCCAGCATTTT.

This clone was picked up a small number of times. CDR3 protein: CASTPQGMNTEAFF. The CDR3 coding sequence is TGTGCCAGCACCCCACAGGGAATGAACACTGAAGCTTTCTTT. J is TRBJ1-1 and V is TRBV7-9; D possibly corresponds to TRBD1 (6 bases). Per the germline V gene, CDR1 is SEHNR and CDR2 is FQNEAQ (reference sequence). The CDR3 is 14 residues long. V was pared by 7 bases and J by 0 bases, with 12 bases between.

The chain has TRBV7-3 and TRBJ1-1; D is perhaps TRBD1 (5 bases). Trimming removed 4 bases from V and 1 base from J, with 13 bases in between. Per the germline V gene, CDR1 is SGHTA and CDR2 is FQGTGA. The CDR3 sequence is 15 residues long. Written as DNA, the CDR3 is TGTGCCAGCAGCTCTCAGGGTACAGGGAACACTGAAGCTTTCTTT. Protein: CASSSQGTGNTEAFF.

V is TRBV28 and J is TRBJ2-3; TRBD2 agrees at 16 bases. Germline values: CDR1 MDHEN, CDR2 SYDVKM. CDR3 length equals 18 residues. With 2 bases clipped from V and 6 bases from J, the junction kept 8 bases outside the gene matches. CDR3 in amino acids: CASSLGTSGRVTADTQYF. CDR3 nucleotide sequence: TGTGCCAGCAGTTTAGGGACTAGCGGGAGGGTTACGGCGGATACGCAGTATTTT.

This clone was counted only a few times. The V and J genes are TRBV18 and TRBJ1-4; no firm D call. Germline V lookup: CDR1 KGHSH, CDR2 LQKENI. The CDR3 contains 14 residues. V lost 0 bases and J 4 bases, leaving 6 bases between the germline ends. In DNA form, the CDR3 reads TGTGCCAGCTCACCACCGAGTAGTAATGAAAAACTGTTTTTT. Protein product: CASSPPSSNEKLFF. The full variable domain, completed using reference TRBV18 and TRBJ1-4, is NAGVMQNPRHLVRRRGQEARLRCSPMKGHSHVYWYRQLPEEGLKFMVYLQKENIIDESGMPKERFSAEFPKEGPSILRIQQVVRGDSAAYFCASSPPSSNEKLFFGSGTQLSVL.